What follows are 28 T cell receptor beta chains derived from one specimen sequenced in a study of regulatory T cells in long-lasting Graves disease. Time point specified: persistent/refractory GD, antithyroid drugs over 5 years with positive TRAb. The TCR library was prepared using RNA isolated from PBMCs. TCR beta libraries were built with iRepertoire HTBI primers and Arm-PCR of CDR3 regions. TCRdb analysed the multiplex PCR reads with MiXCR anew, one entry per CDR3 protein. The sample holds hundreds of thousands of distinct CDR3 sequences, about 20% seen once. Material: peripheral blood mononuclear cells (PBMCs), obtained when the disease was refractory, from a patient treated with antithyroid drugs. The receptors stem from a female donor with Graves disease.

This clonotype was counted many times. This rearrangement joins TRBV28 to TRBJ1-1, with D possibly matching TRBD1 (5 bases). V was clipped by 6 bases and J by 1 base, with 12 bases between them. Looked up from germline, CDR1 is MDHEN and CDR2 is SYDVKM. The CDR3 runs to 14 residues. The CDR3 loop is CASSSPGRNTEAFF. CDR3 DNA sequence: TGTGCCAGCAGCTCCCCGGGGCGGAACACTGAAGCTTTCTTT.

This clonotype has just one count. The chain joins TRBV29-1 to TRBJ1-2; tentative D call: TRBD1 (5 bases). The germline CDR1 and CDR2 sequences are SQVTM and ANQGSEA. Trimming shortened V by 5 bases and J by 5 bases, and 21 bases separated the two germline ends. The CDR3 runs 15 residues. This chain's CDR3 is CSVHSTEGSGYGYTF. The CDR3 DNA sequence: TGCAGCGTTCACAGCACGGAGGGGTCGGGGTATGGCTACACCTTC.

This clonotype occurred many times. V and J are TRBV7-7 and TRBJ2-7; TRBD2 matches at 7 bases. Germline V lookup: CDR1 SSHAT, CDR2 FNYEAQ (reference sequence). The CDR3 consists of 13 residues. The V and J ends lost 6 bases and 2 bases, in that order; junction bases with no gene match: 4. The CDR3 nucleotides read TGTGCCAGCAGTCAAGGACTAGCCTACGAGCAGTACTTC. This gives the protein CASSQGLAYEQYF. The full variable domain, rest sourced from reference TRBV7-7 and TRBJ2-7, is GAGVSQSPRYKVTKRGQDVTLRCDPISSHATLYWYQQALGQGPEFLTYFNYEAQPDKSGLPSDRFSAERPEGSISTLTIQRTEQRDSAMYRCASSQGLAYEQYFGPGTRLTVT.

The J gene is TRBJ2-7, the V gene TRBV6-1, with no clear D. Germline V gives CDR1 MNHNS, CDR2 SASEGT. This CDR3 contains 15 residues. Trimming took off 6 bases at V and 1 base at J, with 16 bases between the two ends. CDR3 DNA: TGTGCCAGCAGCTCCCGACCGAGTGCGTCCTACGAGCAGTACTTC. Translated, it gives CASSSRPSASYEQYF.

There are many counts of this clonotype. The J gene is TRBJ2-5, the V gene TRBV29-1; 10 bases line up with TRBD1. V lost 5 bases and J lost 10; bases outside the gene matches: 7. Per the germline V gene, CDR1 is SQVTM and CDR2 is ANQGSEA. CDR3 length: 12 residues. CDR3 residues: CSVLDRGGDQYF. CDR3 DNA: TGCAGCGTTCTGGACAGGGGGGGAGACCAGTACTTC.

CDR3 in DNA: TGTGCCAGCAGCTTCTTTCGGGGGACCTACAATGAGCAGTTCTTC. Amino acids: CASSFFRGTYNEQFF. The rearrangement links TRBV2 to TRBJ2-1; D is perhaps TRBD2 (6 bases). Trimming pared 6 bases from V and 2 bases from J, leaving 14 bases between. Per the germline V gene, CDR1 is SNHLY and CDR2 is FYNNEI. The CDR3 has 15 residues.

In its sample, this clonotype was seen many times. The chain carries TRBV12-5 and TRBJ1-5; no reliable D call. Looked up from germline, CDR1 is LGHNT and CDR2 is FRNRAP. V was pared by 5 bases and J by 6 bases, with 11 bases between. The CDR3 contains 13 residues. CDR3 coding DNA: TGTGCTAGTGGTCCCGGGGAGGTTCAGCCCCAGCATTTT. This translates into CASGPGEVQPQHF.

The rearrangement links TRBV9 to TRBJ1-2; 7 bases agree with TRBD1. Germline CDR1 SGDLS, CDR2 YYNGEE. V shed 6 bases, J shed 8 bases, and the junction held 16 bases outside the gene matches. The CDR3 spans 15 residues. Written as DNA, the CDR3 is TGTGCCAGCACCGATCTACAGGGGCATGCCGACGGCTACACCTTC. Its translation is CASTDLQGHADGYTF. The full variable domain, in which reference TRBV9 and TRBJ1-2 provide the parts outside the CDR3, is DSGVTQTPKHLITATGQRVTLRCSPRSGDLSVYWYQQSLDQGLQFLIQYYNGEERAKGNILERFSAQQFPDLHSELNLSSLELGDSALYFCASTDLQGHADGYTFGSGTRLTVV.

The rearrangement links TRBV30 to TRBJ1-5, with 9 nucleotides matching TRBD1. The CDR3 is 16 residues long. Per the germline V gene, CDR1 is GTSNPN and CDR2 is SVGIG (reference sequence). The V segment lost 0 bases and the J segment 11 bases; nucleotides outside the gene matches: 14. The DNA of the CDR3 is TGTGCCTGGAGTGTCGGAGGGGACAGGGTGAAGAAAGCCCAGCATTTT. Amino acids: CAWSVGGDRVKKAQHF.

The genes are TRBV20-1 and TRBJ1-6; 7 nucleotides align to TRBD1. V lost 1 base to trimming and J lost 0 bases; unmatched junction nucleotides: 18. The germline CDR1 and CDR2 sequences are DFQATT and SNEGSKA (reference sequence). The CDR3 is 21 amino acids. The DNA of the CDR3 is TGCAGTGCTAGAGTGGTGGCAGGGGGGTTTACAGAGAGCTCCTATAATTCACCCCTCCACTTT. This codes for CSARVVAGGFTESSYNSPLHF.

This clonotype was picked up many times. V gene TRBV27 combines with J gene TRBJ1-5; D remains unclear. The CDR3 contains 15 residues. CDR1 MNHEY and CDR2 SMNVEV come from the germline V gene (reference sequence). V lost 2 bases and J lost 5, with 13 bases in between. Here the CDR3 reads CASSLVGRLDQPQHF. CDR3 bases: TGTGCCAGCAGTTTAGTCGGCAGACTAGATCAGCCCCAGCATTTT.

This clonotype was found a few times. This sequence joins TRBV20-1 and TRBJ1-2; 9 bases align to TRBD1. CDR3 length: 14 residues. With V trimmed by 6 bases and J by 3 bases, 8 bases remained unmatched. Looked up from germline, CDR1 is DFQATT and CDR2 is SNEGSKA (reference sequence). The CDR3 here is CSAPSGTGYYGYTF. The CDR3 nucleotides read TGCAGTGCCCCCTCCGGGACAGGGTACTATGGCTACACCTTC.

This clonotype was found many times. The rearrangement uses TRBV28 and TRBJ1-2; 7 bases agree with TRBD1. The CDR3 extends over 14 amino acids. With 6 bases clipped from V and 4 bases from J, the junction kept 8 bases outside the gene matches. Germline V gene sequence: CDR1 MDHEN, CDR2 SYDVKM. As DNA, the CDR3 is TGTGCCAGCAGCAATAACAGGGGAGGCTATGGCTACACCTTC. Residues: CASSNNRGGYGYTF.

This clonotype has a count of ten or more. The chain links TRBV27 to TRBJ1-5; no clear D. The germline V and J ends were trimmed by 6 bases and 3 bases, with 21 bases remaining between them. The CDR3 is 17 residues long. Germline V gene lookup returns CDR1 MNHEY and CDR2 SMNVEV (reference sequence). CDR3 bases: TGTGCCAGCAGCTCTTCGCCCCCTCAGGCGAACAATCAGCCCCAGCATTTT. Amino acid sequence: CASSSSPPQANNQPQHF.

The chain combines TRBV6-1 with TRBJ1-5; TRBD1 matches at 7 bases. J was trimmed by 3 bases and V by 7 bases; bases with no gene match: 9. CDR3 length: 15 amino acids. Germline V gene data show CDR1 as MNHNS and CDR2 as SASEGT. CDR3 in amino acids: CASKGSGGDNQPQHF. DNA of the CDR3: TGTGCCAGCAAAGGGTCAGGGGGGGACAATCAGCCCCAGCATTTT.

The V call is TRBV5-4, the J call TRBJ2-2; tentatively, D is TRBD1 or TRBD2 (6 bases each). The V and J ends lost 1 base and 6 bases respectively, with 10 bases between them. The CDR3 covers 14 residues. Per the germline V gene, CDR1 is SGHNT and CDR2 is YYREEE (reference sequence). The CDR3 nucleotides read TGTGCCAGCAGCTTGATCCGGGGGCCCGGGGAGCTGTTTTTT. Protein product: CASSLIRGPGELFF.

This clonotype was observed a handful of times. CDR3 coding DNA: TGTGCCAGCAGCTCACTGGGGGGGCGTTTCTATGGCTACACCTTC. Protein product: CASSSLGGRFYGYTF. V and J are TRBV5-4 and TRBJ1-2; maybe TRBD1 (6 bases). CDR1 SGHNT and CDR2 YYREEE come from the germline V gene (reference sequence). Trimming removed 3 bases from V and 4 bases from J, with 16 bases in between. This CDR3 contains 15 residues. The whole variable domain, filled in from reference TRBV5-4 and TRBJ1-2, reads ETGVTQSPTHLIKTRGQQVTLRCSSQSGHNTVSWYQQALGQGPQFIFQYYREEENGRGNFPPRFSGLQFPNYSSELNVNALELDDSALYLCASSSLGGRFYGYTFGSGTRLTVV.

The chain uses TRBV9 and TRBJ1-1; the D gene is possibly TRBD1 (5 bases). This CDR3 spans 15 amino acids. Germline CDR1 is SGDLS and CDR2 is YYNGEE. The ends were cut back, 3 bases at V and 0 bases at J, with 12 bases in the middle. This CDR3 reads CASSAYGGMNTEAFF. In DNA form, the CDR3 reads TGTGCCAGCAGCGCCTATGGGGGGATGAACACTGAAGCTTTCTTT.

This clonotype was recorded a few times. The chain links TRBV7-2 to TRBJ2-7, with TRBD1 matching over 10 bases. The J segment lost 4 bases and the V segment lost 1 base, leaving 4 bases of the junction unmatched. The CDR3 is 15 amino acids. Germline values: CDR1 SGHTA, CDR2 FQGNSA. The CDR3 region is CASSLVGTGEYEQYF. CDR3 nucleotides: TGTGCCAGCAGCTTAGTGGGGACAGGGGAATACGAGCAGTACTTC.

The J gene is TRBJ1-2, the V gene TRBV20-1; D not certain. The CDR3 covers 15 residues. CDR1 is DFQATT, CDR2 SNEGSKA, per germline (reference sequence). V dropped 3 bases and J dropped 8 bases, with 22 bases sitting between them. CDR3 nucleotide sequence: TGCAGTGCTAGTATCCCCCGGGAGGCCGACGGAGGCTACACCTTC. Its translation is CSASIPREADGGYTF.

V gene TRBV28 combines with J gene TRBJ2-7; 9 bases match TRBD1. Germline values: CDR1 MDHEN, CDR2 SYDVKM. This CDR3 has 16 residues. The junction had 15 bases not matched to a gene; V was cut back by 7 bases and J by 5 bases. CDR3 sequence (DNA): TGTGCCAGCATCGACCCCCCGGGACAGGGTTTCGACGAGCAGTACTTC. Translation: CASIDPPGQGFDEQYF.

The chain is built from TRBV6-1 and TRBJ2-7, with D perhaps being TRBD1 or TRBD2 (7 bases each). This CDR3 has 15 amino acids. Germline assignment: CDR1 MNHNS and CDR2 SASEGT. V lost 6 bases to trimming and J lost 3 bases, with 18 bases between them. The CDR3 nucleotides are TGTGCCAGCAGACTTAAGGGGGCGGGAGTCTACGAGCAGTACTTC. Residues: CASRLKGAGVYEQYF.

The rearrangement links TRBV13 to TRBJ2-5; weak D call: TRBD1 (6 bases). CDR1 is PRHDT, CDR2 FYEKMQ, per germline (reference sequence). This CDR3 comprises 15 residues. V was clipped by 2 bases and J by 0 bases, with 10 bases between them. The CDR3 nucleotides read TGTGCCAGCAGCTTAACCCGGACAGACCAAGAGACCCAGTACTTC. Protein: CASSLTRTDQETQYF. Together with reference TRBV13 and TRBJ2-5, the CDR3 gives the full variable domain: AAGVIQSPRHLIKEKRETATLKCYPIPRHDTVYWYQQGPGQDPQFLISFYEKMQSDKGSIPDRFSAQQFSDYHSELNMSSLELGDSALYFCASSLTRTDQETQYFGPGTRLLVL.

There are many counts of this clonotype. In nucleotides, the CDR3 is TGTGCCAGCAGTTACCGGACAGCGGGCACTGAAGCTTTCTTT. Amino acid sequence: CASSYRTAGTEAFF. This chain uses TRBV6-9 with TRBJ1-1, with a tentative D call TRBD1 (6 bases). This CDR3 contains 14 residues. CDR1 is MNHGY, CDR2 SVAAGI, per germline. Trimming took off 3 bases at V and 4 bases at J, with 12 bases between the two ends.

This clonotype was recorded at least ten times. The chain couples TRBV7-3 to TRBJ2-5; D perhaps matches TRBD2 (5 bases). Deletions cut 2 bases from V and 5 bases from J, with 15 bases between. The CDR3 is 15 residues long. Germline V CDR1 and CDR2: SGHTA, FQGTGA. As DNA, the CDR3 is TGTGCCAGCAGCTTAGCGGGCACCTTCGGGGAGACCCAGTACTTC. It encodes CASSLAGTFGETQYF.

This clonotype was counted many times. The chain combines TRBV24-1 with TRBJ1-2, with a weak D call TRBD1 (6 bases). Trimming removed 4 bases at V and 1 base at J, with 9 bases between. The CDR3 consists of 14 residues. CDR1 is KGHDR, CDR2 SFDVKD, per germline. CDR3 sequence (DNA): TGTGCCACCAGTGAAGCAGGGGATAACTATGGCTACACCTTC. As protein: CATSEAGDNYGYTF.

There are a few counts of this clonotype. The rearrangement links TRBV20-1 to TRBJ2-7; 8 nucleotides agree with TRBD1. This CDR3 comprises 15 residues. The V gene's germline CDR1 is DFQATT and CDR2 SNEGSKA (reference sequence). The junction had 13 bases not matched to a gene; V was cut back by 4 bases and J by 5 bases. The chain's CDR3 is CSAIPLTGDFNEQYF. The CDR3 DNA sequence: TGCAGTGCTATCCCCTTGACAGGGGACTTCAACGAGCAGTACTTC.

In this sample, this clonotype turned up once. V and J are TRBV19 and TRBJ2-7, with TRBD2 as a possible D gene (6 bases). Trimming shortened V by 3 bases and J by 5 bases, and 14 bases separated the two germline ends. CDR1 and CDR2 from the germline V gene are LNHDA and SQIVND (reference sequence). CDR3 size: 14 residues. CDR3 in amino acids: CASSMGAGFDEQYF. As DNA, the CDR3 is TGTGCCAGTAGTATGGGTGCGGGGTTCGACGAGCAGTACTTC.